This T cell receptor (beta chain) was retrieved from a study of cytomegalovirus exposure and HLA in healthy donors. V trimming: 3 bases; J trimming: 4 bases; junction bases outside the gene matches: 10. CDR3 size: 17 residues. Germline loops: CDR1 SGHRS, CDR2 YFSETQ. Study findings and constraints: An ancestry cluster, one associated with Asian ancestry, reportedly showed fewer N-insertions than the approximately 670-donor mean in a later analysis. Common viral pathogens were later found to be apparently linked to several of the most significant clusters.

It was with 60 Vbeta and 13 Jbeta primers that the PCR ran. This table comes from immunoSEQ multiplex PCR, and its TCRdb copy is limited to in-frame clones, with some not included. The sample consists of about 140,000 clones, 80% of them appearing once. Concerning this clone: Its antigen is currently unknown.

V gene TRBV5-1 combines with J gene TRBJ2-3; 11 nucleotides agree with TRBD2. Material: PBMCs. This clonotype originated in a male donor in good health and CMV-seropositive. DNA for the CDR3: TGCGCCAGCAGCTCCCAAAATAGCGGGGGGGCCTCAGATACGCAGTATTTT. Translating it yields CASSSQNSGGASDTQYF.